Below, 26 T cell receptor beta chains from the same sample are listed, as sequenced in a study of blood T cell repertoires in COVID-19. TCRdb's copy holds only in-frame clones and misses some; the assay was immunoSEQ multiplex PCR. The sample records under 200,000 clones, 88% being singletons. The sample consisted of peripheral blood. The receptors originated from a man younger than 30 with active or convalescent COVID-19.

V usage is TRBV9 and J usage is TRBJ1-3; TRBD1 is a possible D gene (6 bases). The CDR3 spans 15 residues. From germline, CDR1 is SGDLS and CDR2 YYNGEE. The V end was cut by 0 bases, the J end by 0 bases, with 7 bases between. CDR3 nucleotides: TGTGCCAGCAGCGTAGGACAGGCCTCTGGAAACACCATATATTTT. Protein product: CASSVGQASGNTIYF.

V usage is TRBV3-1 (or the pseudogene TRBV3-2) and J usage is TRBJ1-6; unclear D gene. Germline V gene data show CDR1 as LGHDT and CDR2 as YNNKEL (reference sequence). The CDR3 runs to 14 residues. The V end lost 1 base, the J end lost 9 bases, and 10 bases lay between the germline ends. The CDR3 protein is CASSQAQDSSPLHF. In DNA form, the CDR3 reads TGTGCCAGCAGCCAAGCTCAGGACTCTTCACCCCTCCACTTT.

This chain connects TRBV9 to TRBJ2-2, with 7 bases identical to TRBD1. The CDR3 totals 15 residues. With 3 bases clipped from V and 1 base from J, the junction kept 3 bases outside the gene matches. The germline CDR1 and CDR2 sequences are SGDLS and YYNGEE. DNA for the CDR3: TGTGCCAGCAGCGCACGGACAGGGAACACCGGGGAGCTGTTTTTT. Its protein is CASSARTGNTGELFF.

V and J are TRBV12-3 or TRBV12-4 and TRBJ2-3; possible D gene TRBD2, 6 bases. Trimming shortened V by 5 bases and J by 4 bases, and 10 bases separated the two germline ends. This CDR3 is 13 amino acids long. The CDR3 sequence is CASSPWGADTQYF. CDR3 in DNA: TGTGCCAGCAGTCCGTGGGGGGCAGATACGCAGTATTTT.

The J gene is TRBJ2-6, the V gene TRBV19; possible D gene TRBD2, 6 bases. This CDR3 is built from 18 residues. The germline gives CDR1 LNHDA, CDR2 SQIVND (reference sequence). Trimming took off 4 bases at V and 0 bases at J, with 16 bases between the two ends. The CDR3 region has the DNA TGTGCCAGTAGTAAAGATAGCGGAGCCACCTCTGGGGCCAACGTCCTGACTTTC. Its translation is CASSKDSGATSGANVLTF.

The chain recombines TRBV6-6 with TRBJ2-7; maybe TRBD1 (6 bases). V was clipped by 4 bases and J by 2 bases, with 15 bases between them. The CDR3 totals 15 residues. CDR1 is MNHNY and CDR2 is SVGAGI in the germline V gene (reference sequence). The CDR3 DNA reads TGTGCCAGCAGTTCACCGGACAGAGCCACCTACGAGCAGTACTTC. It is translated as CASSSPDRATYEQYF.

This clone was recorded at least ten times. The sample has other DNA sequences that encode this CDR3 too. V and J are TRBV6-1 and TRBJ2-3; 11 bases are a match to TRBD2. This CDR3 region has 16 residues. Per germline, CDR1 MNHNS and CDR2 SASEGT. Germline trimming cut 0 bases from V and 2 bases from J; bases unmatched to any gene: 1. The CDR3 DNA reads as TGTGCCAGCAGTGAAGCTAGCGGGGGGGCCACAGATACGCAGTATTTT. This encodes CASSEASGGATDTQYF.

The chain combines TRBV18 with TRBJ1-5; D possibly corresponds to TRBD1 (5 bases). V was pared by 5 bases and J by 1 base, with 12 bases between. Germline V gene data show CDR1 as KGHSH and CDR2 as LQKENI. The CDR3 is 15 amino acids. CDR3 sequence (DNA): TGTGCCAGCTCAGCGGGGAGGGGAAGCAATCAGCCCCAGCATTTT. Protein sequence: CASSAGRGSNQPQHF.

V gene TRBV21-1 combines with J gene TRBJ2-6; the DNA was not compared with TRBD1, the D call given in the table. TRBV21-1 is described as a pseudogene. This CDR3 contains 19 residues. As DNA, the CDR3 is TGTGCCAGCAGCCACCGGGACACCACGAATCGCTCTGGGGCCAACGTCCTGACTTTC. Encoded protein: CASSHRDTTNRSGANVLTF.

The rearrangement joins TRBV11-2 to TRBJ1-6; no reliable D call. Germline V lookup: CDR1 SGHAT, CDR2 FQNNGV. This CDR3 region has 18 residues. V dropped 2 bases and J dropped 0 bases, with 14 bases sitting between them. This CDR3 reads CASSLIWRRSSYNSPLHF. As DNA, the CDR3 is TGTGCCAGCAGCTTAATCTGGAGAAGGAGCTCCTATAATTCACCCCTCCACTTT.

The table lists this clone with a few counts. For the CDR3, the DNA is TGTGCCAGTACTACGACTAAAAACGGACAGCTTAGCAATCAGCCCCAGCATTTT. Translation gives CASTTTKNGQLSNQPQHF. This rearrangement joins TRBV27 to TRBJ1-5; maybe TRBD1 (6 bases). V lost 9 bases to trimming and J lost 0 bases, with 24 bases between them. This CDR3 has 18 amino acids. In germline, CDR1 is MNHEY, CDR2 SMNVEV (reference sequence).

V usage is TRBV19 and J usage is TRBJ1-5; D is unclear. The V end was cut by 3 bases, the J end by 4 bases, with 10 bases between. Germline CDR1 LNHDA, CDR2 SQIVND (reference sequence). There are 14 residues in the CDR3. The CDR3 nucleotides are TGTGCCAGTAGTATCGGGGATGGGAATCAGCCCCAGCATTTT. Translation gives CASSIGDGNQPQHF. The variable domain in full, completed from reference TRBV19 and TRBJ1-5, reads DGGITQSPKYLFRKEGQNVTLSCEQNLNHDAMYWYRQDPGQGLRLIYYSQIVNDFQKGDIAEGYSVSREKKESFPLTVTSAQKNPTAFYLCASSIGDGNQPQHFGDGTRLSIL.

The CDR3 reads CATSRVRGPGETQYF. CDR3 nucleotide sequence: TGTGCCACCAGCAGAGTGCGGGGGCCCGGTGAGACCCAGTACTTC. V usage is TRBV15 and J usage is TRBJ2-5, with D possibly TRBD2 on 7 matching bases. The CDR3 consists of 15 residues. Trimming stripped 1 base from V and 5 bases from J, with 14 bases between. The V gene's germline CDR1 is LNHNV and CDR2 YYDKDF (reference sequence).

This chain links TRBV28 with TRBJ1-6; TRBD1 matches at 10 bases. The germline V gene has CDR1 MDHEN and CDR2 SYDVKM. V was clipped by 6 bases and J by 8 bases; unmatched bases: 7. This CDR3 region has 15 residues. The DNA for the CDR3 is TGTGCCAGCAGCGGGGGACAGGGGATCTATTCACCCCTCCACTTT. Translation gives CASSGGQGIYSPLHF.

The chain links TRBV5-4 to TRBJ1-2; weak D call: TRBD1 (6 bases). The V end was cut by 1 base, the J end by 4 bases, with 20 bases between. The germline V gene has CDR1 SGHNT and CDR2 YYREEE (reference sequence). This CDR3 is built from 17 residues. Here the CDR3 DNA reads TGTGCCAGCAGCTTGACAGGGTTGGTCAGGTCGGTCTATGGCTACACCTTC. It codes for CASSLTGLVRSVYGYTF.

The chain joins TRBV27 to TRBJ1-2; TRBD1 aligns across 9 bases. J gave up 8 bases and V 6 bases, and 7 bases lay outside the gene matches. Germline V lookup: CDR1 MNHEY, CDR2 SMNVEV (reference sequence). The CDR3 totals 13 residues. CDR3 in amino acids: CASRPTGGLGYTF. The CDR3 DNA follows: TGTGCCAGCAGACCTACAGGGGGCTTAGGCTACACCTTC.

The rearrangement joins TRBV7-3 to TRBJ2-3; 12 bases align to TRBD2. The CDR3 is 15 residues long. Germline V gives CDR1 SGHTA, CDR2 FQGTGA. V trimming: 2 bases; J trimming: 5 bases; junction bases outside the gene matches: 2. CDR3 in DNA: TGTGCCAGCAGCTTACTAGCGGGAGGGTTAGATACGCAGTATTTT. Protein product: CASSLLAGGLDTQYF.

The chain has TRBV30 and TRBJ2-5; TRBD1 is a possible D gene (6 bases). Between the trimmed V and J ends, which lost 4 bases and 5 bases, there was a span of 14 bases. The CDR3 has 13 residues. Germline lookup yields CDR1 GTSNPN and CDR2 SVGIG (reference sequence). CDR3 sequence reads: CAWKAGQWETQYF. CDR3 sequence (DNA): TGTGCCTGGAAGGCAGGACAGTGGGAGACCCAGTACTTC.

Remarks on this clone: At one end, the junction sequence differs from germline, possibly due to a read error. The chain combines TRBV2 with TRBJ2-7, with TRBD2 as a possible D gene (5 bases). Germline values: CDR1 SNHLY, CDR2 FYNNEI. This CDR3 contains 14 residues. The CDR3 sequence is CASREERLSYEQYF. The CDR3 region has the DNA TGTGCCAGCAGGGAAGAGCGGCTCTCCTACGAGCAGTACTTC.

This clone was seen more than once but under ten times. This chain connects TRBV7-2 to TRBJ2-5; TRBD1 aligns across 9 bases. The CDR3 spans 14 residues. V was clipped by 3 bases and J by 2 bases; unmatched bases: 1. From germline, CDR1 is SGHTA and CDR2 FQGNSA. The CDR3 sequence: CASSFDRGQETQYF. The CDR3 DNA sequence: TGTGCCAGCAGCTTTGACAGGGGGCAAGAGACCCAGTACTTC.

The rearrangement joins TRBV3-1 (or the pseudogene TRBV3-2) to TRBJ2-5, with a weak D call TRBD2 (5 bases). CDR1 is LGHDT and CDR2 is YNNKEL in the germline V gene (reference sequence). Trimming shortened V by 0 bases and J by 3 bases, and 14 bases separated the two germline ends. This CDR3 comprises 16 residues. This chain's CDR3 is CASSQEVQTSEETQYF. The DNA for the CDR3 is TGTGCCAGCAGCCAAGAAGTCCAAACTAGTGAAGAGACCCAGTACTTC.

This chain uses TRBV19 with TRBJ1-2, with 7 positions matching TRBD1. Germline V gene sequence: CDR1 LNHDA, CDR2 SQIVND (reference sequence). This CDR3 has 15 residues. The J segment lost 4 bases and the V segment lost 6 bases, leaving 11 bases of the junction unmatched. The CDR3 here is CASRESGGQAYGYTF. DNA of the CDR3: TGTGCCAGTAGAGAATCAGGGGGGCAGGCCTATGGCTACACCTTC.

The chain employs TRBV9 and TRBJ1-2; TRBD1 agrees at 8 bases. Germline lookup yields CDR1 SGDLS and CDR2 YYNGEE. J was trimmed by 8 bases and V by 0 bases; bases with no gene match: 3. The CDR3 spans 13 residues. CDR3 nucleotide sequence: TGTGCCAGCAGCGTAGCTGGACAGGGCGGCTACACCTTC. This codes for CASSVAGQGGYTF.

The chain links TRBV7-2 to TRBJ2-7; 7 nucleotides agree with TRBD2. Germline V lookup: CDR1 SGHTA, CDR2 FQGNSA. The CDR3 runs 14 residues. With V trimmed by 5 bases and J by 2 bases, 6 bases remained unmatched. CDR3 in DNA: TGTGCCAGCAGCCTCCTAGCGGCCCCCTACGAGCAGTACTTC. Translating gives CASSLLAAPYEQYF.

The gene calls are TRBV4-1 and TRBJ2-2, with D possibly matching TRBD2 (7 bases). V gave up 2 bases and J gave up 4 bases, with 14 bases separating them. CDR1 is MGHRA, CDR2 YSYEKL, per germline. This CDR3 comprises 16 residues. The CDR3 loop is CASSQFTGRVTGELFF. DNA for the CDR3: TGCGCCAGCAGCCAATTCACAGGGAGGGTCACCGGGGAGCTGTTTTTT.

The chain uses TRBV5-1 and TRBJ1-1, with D maybe TRBD1 (6 bases). V was cut by 4 bases and J by 4 bases, with 11 bases left in between. The germline V gene has CDR1 SGHRS and CDR2 YFSETQ. The CDR3 has 13 amino acids. The CDR3 spells CASSAQGTTEAFF. In nucleotides, the CDR3 is TGCGCCAGCAGCGCCCAGGGGACCACTGAAGCTTTCTTT.